The 28 T cell receptor beta chains below all came from one sample that was sequenced in a study of blood T cell repertoires in COVID-19. Clones were sequenced by immunoSEQ multiplex PCR, and TCRdb holds only the in-frame ones, with some missing. The table records approximately 350,000 clones, about 90% of them present only once. Sequenced sample: peripheral blood. The receptors shown here come from a woman between 18 and 29 years old who had recovered from COVID-19.

This clone has just one count. V and J are TRBV3-1 (or the pseudogene TRBV3-2) and TRBJ2-1; 13 positions match TRBD2. Trimming took 9 bases from V and 5 from J; bases not matched to a gene: 4. Germline CDR1 reads LGHDT; CDR2 reads YNNKEL (reference sequence). This CDR3 contains 14 residues. CDR3 nucleotide sequence: TGTGCCAGTACAGGGACTAGCGGGAACAATGAGCAGTTCTTC. It codes for CASTGTSGNNEQFF.

The rearrangement links TRBV6-5 to TRBJ1-3; 7 positions match TRBD1. V dropped 6 bases and J dropped 0; count of bases not matched to a gene: 2. Germline V lookup: CDR1 MNHEY, CDR2 SVGAGI. CDR3 length: 14 residues. In DNA form, the CDR3 reads TGTGCCAGCAGAGCAGGGGGCTCTGGAAACACCATATATTTT. Amino acids: CASRAGGSGNTIYF.

V gene TRBV5-8 combines with J gene TRBJ1-2; a possible D gene is TRBD1 (5 bases). Germline assignment: CDR1 SGHTS and CDR2 YDEGEE. Trimming took off 1 base at V and 5 bases at J, with 15 bases between the two ends. The CDR3 length is 15 residues. Here the CDR3 DNA reads TGTGCCAGCAGCTTGCCCCCCCCCAGGGATTATGGCTACACCTTC. Protein: CASSLPPPRDYGYTF. Variable domain in full (rest from reference TRBV5-8 and TRBJ1-2): EAGVTQSPTHLIKTRGQQATLRCSPISGHTSVYWYQQALGLGLQFLLWYDEGEERNRGNFPPRFSGRQFPNYSSELNVNALELEDSALYLCASSLPPPRDYGYTFGSGTRLTVV.

This chain connects TRBV9 to TRBJ2-1; TRBD2 matches at 12 bases. The CDR3 totals 20 residues. The J segment lost 0 bases and the V segment lost 4 bases, leaving 14 bases of the junction unmatched. Germline CDR1 reads SGDLS; CDR2 reads YYNGEE. The CDR3 DNA sequence: TGTGCCAGCAGCATAAGAGGACTAGCGGGAATTTCAGGCTCCTACAATGAGCAGTTCTTC. Protein: CASSIRGLAGISGSYNEQFF.

The chain joins TRBV7-2 to TRBJ2-1, with D possibly being TRBD2 (6 bases). CDR3 length: 14 amino acids. Trimming took 1 base from V and 7 from J, leaving 11 bases between them. The V gene's germline CDR1 is SGHTA and CDR2 FQGNSA. The CDR3 loop reads CASSLVPGRNEQFF. DNA for the CDR3: TGTGCCAGCAGCTTAGTACCGGGGAGGAATGAGCAGTTCTTC.

The chain combines TRBV27 with TRBJ1-5; possible D gene TRBD1, 5 bases. From germline, CDR1 is MNHEY and CDR2 SMNVEV (reference sequence). V was clipped by 10 bases and J by 6 bases, with 13 bases between them. This CDR3 has 12 amino acids. In DNA form, the CDR3 reads TGTGCCATCGGGGGTGGGGGTCAGCCCCAGCATTTT. It encodes CAIGGGGQPQHF.

The CDR3 loop is CASSEPTGTNRYEQYV. DNA for the CDR3: TGTGCCAGCAGTGAACCTACAGGGACAAACCGCTACGAGCAGTACGTC. The chain joins TRBV2 to TRBJ2-7, with D tentatively TRBD1 (6 bases). Germline CDR1 is SNHLY and CDR2 is FYNNEI. V lost 2 bases and J lost 3, with 17 bases in between. The CDR3 contains 16 residues.

The rearrangement joins TRBV5-1 to TRBJ2-2; 11 bases map to TRBD2. The CDR3 extends over 17 amino acids. The J segment lost 6 bases and the V segment lost 0 bases, leaving 7 bases of the junction unmatched. Per germline, CDR1 SGHRS and CDR2 YFSETQ. This CDR3 is CASSLDPGLAVSGELFF. Here the CDR3 DNA reads TGCGCCAGCAGCTTGGACCCGGGACTAGCGGTCTCCGGGGAGCTGTTTTTT. Full variable domain (rest looked up from reference TRBV5-1 and TRBJ2-2): KAGVTQTPRYLIKTRGQQVTLSCSPISGHRSVSWYQQTPGQGLQFLFEYFSETQRNKGNFPGRFSGRQFSNSRSEMNVSTLELGDSALYLCASSLDPGLAVSGELFFGEGSRLTVL.

This clone was seen only once. The chain recombines TRBV12-3 or TRBV12-4 with TRBJ1-2; D might be TRBD1 (6 bases). CDR3 length equals 13 residues. V lost 6 bases, J lost 1 base, and 9 bases lay in between. Here the CDR3 reads CASSDRSNYGYTF. As DNA, the CDR3 is TGTGCCAGCAGCGACAGGAGTAACTATGGCTACACCTTC.

J is TRBJ1-2 and V is TRBV4-1; D is unclear. The CDR3 runs to 15 residues. Per the germline V gene, CDR1 is MGHRA and CDR2 is YSYEKL. V dropped 1 base and J dropped 0 bases, with 9 bases sitting between them. CDR3 coding DNA: TGCGCCAGCAGCCAAGCGGCAGGAACTAACTATGGCTACACCTTC. This gives the protein CASSQAAGTNYGYTF.

V gene TRBV11-2 combines with J gene TRBJ2-7, with D possibly matching TRBD1 (6 bases). This CDR3 region has 14 residues. Trimming removed 4 bases from V and 5 bases from J, with 15 bases in between. CDR1 is SGHAT, CDR2 FQNNGV, per germline. The CDR3 is CASSSLQGDHEQYV. CDR3 DNA: TGTGCCAGCAGCTCCTTACAGGGAGACCACGAGCAGTACGTC.

The chain joins TRBV30 to TRBJ2-2, with D perhaps TRBD1 (5 bases). There are 14 residues in the CDR3. The V and J ends lost 2 bases and 0 bases respectively, with 7 bases between them. Germline-derived CDR1 and CDR2 are GTSNPN and SVGIG (reference sequence). The CDR3 protein is CAWSSGTNTGELFF. The CDR3 DNA sequence: TGTGCCTGGAGTTCAGGGACGAACACCGGGGAGCTGTTTTTT.

This chain joins TRBV6-1 and TRBJ2-5; 7 bases map to TRBD2. V trimming: 1 base; J trimming: 7 bases; junction bases outside the gene matches: 12. Germline loops: CDR1 MNHNS, CDR2 SASEGT. This CDR3 is 16 amino acids long. The CDR3 here is CASSEDPSGGAGTQYF. CDR3 nucleotide sequence: TGTGCCAGCAGTGAAGATCCTAGCGGTGGGGCAGGGACCCAGTACTTC.

The rearrangement joins TRBV29-1 to TRBJ1-1; a weak D match, TRBD1 (6 bases). Germline CDR1 is SQVTM and CDR2 is ANQGSEA. The CDR3 sequence is 17 residues long. Trimming stripped 4 bases from V and 7 bases from J, with 28 bases between. The CDR3 DNA follows: TGCAGCGTTGTACCCGCGGGGGCAAAAAGTCAAATCGGTGAAGCTTTCTTT. Translation gives CSVVPAGAKSQIGEAFF. Combining the CDR3 with reference TRBV29-1 and TRBJ1-1 gives the whole variable domain SAVISQKPSRDICQRGTSLTIQCQVDSQVTMMFWYRQQPGQSLTLIATANQGSEATYESGFVIDKFPISRPNLTFSTLTVSNMSPEDSSIYLCSVVPAGAKSQIGEAFFGQGTRLTVV.

The rearrangement joins TRBV7-9 to TRBJ1-4; D is possibly TRBD1 (6 bases). The CDR3 consists of 15 residues. Germline CDR1 reads SEHNR; CDR2 reads FQNEAQ (reference sequence). V lost 0 bases, J lost 13 bases, and 18 bases lay in between. CDR3 loop: CASSLATGLNGGLFF. CDR3 DNA: TGTGCCAGCAGCTTAGCGACAGGTTTAAATGGTGGACTGTTTTTT.

The chain recombines TRBV29-1 with TRBJ1-4; D remains unclear. Germline values: CDR1 SQVTM, CDR2 ANQGSEA. The CDR3 has 14 amino acids. The V gene lost 4 bases and the J gene lost 3 bases, with 12 bases spanning the gap. The CDR3: CSVGGYDSNEKLFF. DNA for the CDR3: TGCAGCGTTGGAGGGTATGATTCTAATGAAAAACTGTTTTTT.

The chain links TRBV12-3 or TRBV12-4 to TRBJ2-7; 9 nucleotides line up with TRBD1. V lost 4 bases to trimming and J lost 3 bases; unmatched junction nucleotides: 1. CDR3 length: 13 amino acids. CDR3 sequence (DNA): TGTGCCAGCAGTTCGACAGGGGGCTACGAGCAGTACGTC. Translating gives CASSSTGGYEQYV.

The chain has TRBV5-8 and TRBJ2-3, with 12 bases that match TRBD2. CDR1 is SGHTS, CDR2 YDEGEE, per germline. V was clipped by 4 bases and J by 4 bases; unmatched bases: 10. The CDR3 extends over 17 amino acids. CDR3 loop: CASSIGTSGHTSDTQYF. In DNA, the CDR3 is TGTGCCAGCAGCATAGGGACTAGCGGGCATACGTCAGATACGCAGTATTTT. Supplemented by reference TRBV5-8 and TRBJ2-3, the full variable domain reads EAGVTQSPTHLIKTRGQQATLRCSPISGHTSVYWYQQALGLGLQFLLWYDEGEERNRGNFPPRFSGRQFPNYSSELNVNALELEDSALYLCASSIGTSGHTSDTQYFGPGTRLTVL.

This clone was counted a single time. The CDR3 protein is CASSFVQNYGYTF. The CDR3 region has the DNA TGTGCCAGTAGTTTTGTCCAGAACTATGGCTACACCTTC. J is TRBJ1-2 and V is TRBV19; no reliable D call. CDR1 LNHDA and CDR2 SQIVND come from the germline V gene (reference sequence). This CDR3 has 13 residues. V lost 5 bases, J lost 2 bases, and 9 bases lay in between.

This chain uses TRBV30 with TRBJ2-2; 9 nucleotides agree with TRBD1. Germline CDR1 reads GTSNPN; CDR2 reads SVGIG (reference sequence). With 1 base clipped from V and 3 bases from J, the junction kept 21 bases outside the gene matches. CDR3 length equals 21 residues. The CDR3 DNA sequence: TGTGCCTGGAGTGCAACGACCTTTGGACAGGGGTTTGATGGGGACACCGGGGAGCTGTTTTTT. As protein: CAWSATTFGQGFDGDTGELFF.

The chain couples TRBV7-9 to TRBJ2-3; 14 nucleotides line up with TRBD2. There are 19 residues in the CDR3. Unmatched junction bases numbered 16, after V lost 7 bases and J lost 4 bases. Germline CDR1 is SEHNR and CDR2 is FQNEAQ (reference sequence). CDR3 nucleotide sequence: TGTGCCAGCACCTTCAAAACCGGGACTAGCGGGAGTATGGCAGATACGCAGTATTTT. Residues: CASTFKTGTSGSMADTQYF. Full variable domain (remainder filled in from reference TRBV7-9 and TRBJ2-3): DTGVSQNPRHKITKRGQNVTFRCDPISEHNRLYWYRQTLGQGPEFLTYFQNEAQLEKSRLLSDRFSAERPKGSFSTLEIQRTEQGDSAMYLCASTFKTGTSGSMADTQYFGPGTRLTVL.

This clone was counted only a few times. V gene TRBV4-2 combines with J gene TRBJ2-3; TRBD2 matches 9 bases. Germline V gene sequence: CDR1 LGHNA, CDR2 YNFKEQ. V lost 1 base to trimming and J lost 1 base; unmatched junction nucleotides: 6. CDR3 size: 17 residues. The CDR3 region is CASSQAFSGSGTDTQYF. The DNA of the CDR3 is TGTGCCAGCAGCCAAGCCTTTAGCGGGAGCGGCACAGATACGCAGTATTTT.

The rearrangement uses TRBV30 and TRBJ2-3; TRBD1 aligns across 8 bases. Germline lookup yields CDR1 GTSNPN and CDR2 SVGIG (reference sequence). The CDR3 is made up of 14 amino acids. After removal of 3 bases from V and 5 bases from J, the junction contained 7 bases not matched to a gene. CDR3: CAWRRRGRVDTQYF. Written as DNA, the CDR3 is TGTGCCTGGAGGCGCAGGGGGCGGGTAGATACGCAGTATTTT.

The chain recombines TRBV15 with TRBJ2-7; D gene uncertain. Per the germline V gene, CDR1 is LNHNV and CDR2 is YYDKDF (reference sequence). This CDR3 has 15 amino acids. V lost 5 bases and J lost 0, with 14 bases in between. The CDR3 spells CATSGYDCDSYEQYV. As DNA, the CDR3 is TGTGCCACCAGCGGATACGACTGTGACTCCTACGAGCAGTACGTC.

This chain connects TRBV6-2 or TRBV6-3 to TRBJ1-2; D remains ambiguous. CDR3 length: 14 residues. V lost 0 bases and J lost 7, with 12 bases in between. The germline gives CDR1 MNHEY, CDR2 SVGEGT. The CDR3 sequence: CASSYSAGYAGYTF. CDR3 sequence (DNA): TGTGCCAGCAGTTACTCTGCGGGGTACGCTGGCTACACCTTC.

This clone was found a few times. DNA for the CDR3: TGTGCCAGTAGTATTGGAGCACTTAACTATGGCTACACCTTC. Translation: CASSIGALNYGYTF. The J gene is TRBJ1-2, the V gene TRBV19; no clear D. The CDR3 runs 14 residues. The V gene's germline CDR1 is LNHDA and CDR2 SQIVND (reference sequence). Trimming took 3 bases from V and 1 from J, leaving 9 bases between them.

This chain uses TRBV2 with TRBJ2-1; 9 bases map to TRBD2. Looked up from germline, CDR1 is SNHLY and CDR2 is FYNNEI. J gave up 1 base and V 7 bases, and 5 bases lay outside the gene matches. The length of the CDR3 is 15 residues. DNA of the CDR3: TGTGCCAGCACCCGTAGCGGGGGTTCCTACAATGAGCAGTTCTTC. Protein product: CASTRSGGSYNEQFF.

The rearrangement joins TRBV18 to TRBJ1-3, with D hard to call. The CDR3 runs 15 residues. CDR1 and CDR2 (germline): KGHSH, LQKENI. Between the trimmed V and J ends, which lost 0 bases and 0 bases, there was a span of 6 bases. The CDR3 nucleotides are TGTGCCAGCTCACCACCCGGAGCCTCTGGAAACACCATATATTTT. Amino acid sequence: CASSPPGASGNTIYF.